This T cell receptor (beta chain) was identified during a study of blood T cells in healthy people across ages. Germline loops: CDR1 LGHDT, CDR2 YNNKEL (reference sequence). The V segment lost 4 bases and the J segment 6 bases; nucleotides outside the gene matches: 7. This CDR3 comprises 14 residues. This clonotype was counted many times. It was with a sample-barcoded 5' primer and a J-beta primer mix that a second PCR of about 7 to 12 cycles was run. TCRdb used MiXCR to reprocess the 5' RACE reads, holding one entry per CDR3 protein. The data hold approximately 690,000 distinct CDR3 sequences, with roughly two fifths observed a single time.

The chain recombines TRBV3-1 with TRBJ2-7; 9 positions agree with TRBD1. Specimen: blood. This receptor was identified in a man of 80 years or more in good health. The CDR3 spells CASSPPGTGCEQYF. DNA for the CDR3: TGTGCCAGCAGCCCACCCGGGACAGGGTGCGAGCAGTACTTC.